This TCR beta chain stems from a study of OX40 agonist ivuxolimab in advanced cancers. CDR3 length: 14 amino acids. Trimming left V 2 bases short and J 7 bases short, with 11 bases between. Germline V gene data show CDR1 as MNHEY and CDR2 as SVGAGI. The protocol was immunoSEQ multiplex PCR, while the TCRdb copy is restricted to in-frame clones and leaves out a portion. The data hold about 75,000 clones, with around 87% observed a single time. No patient had autoimmune disease or received systemic immunosuppression. Sampled blood was obtained at baseline, cycle 4 day 1, and cycle 7 day 1. This TCR was sampled from an adult with an advanced solid tumor such as melanoma, head and neck, liver or kidney cancer. The sample was CD4+ or CD8+ T cells sorted from blood, taken in a trial of the OX40 agonist ivuxolimab. This sequence joins TRBV6-5 and TRBJ2-2, with a possible D match to TRBD2 (6 bases). CDR3 loop: CASSYLTSLGELFF. The CDR3 coding sequence is TGTGCCAGCAGTTACCTTACTAGCCTCGGGGAGCTGTTTTTT.